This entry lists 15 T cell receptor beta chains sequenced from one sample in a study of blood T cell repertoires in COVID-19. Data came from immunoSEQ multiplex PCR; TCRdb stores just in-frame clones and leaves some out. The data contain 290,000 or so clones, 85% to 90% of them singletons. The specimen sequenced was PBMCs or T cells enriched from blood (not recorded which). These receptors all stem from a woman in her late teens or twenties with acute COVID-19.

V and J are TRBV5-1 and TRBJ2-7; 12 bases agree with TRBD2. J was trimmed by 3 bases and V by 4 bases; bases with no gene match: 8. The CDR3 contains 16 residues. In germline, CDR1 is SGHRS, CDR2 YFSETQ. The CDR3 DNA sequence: TGCGCCAGCAGCGGCTCGACTAGCGGGAGTAACTACGAGCAGTACTTC. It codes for CASSGSTSGSNYEQYF. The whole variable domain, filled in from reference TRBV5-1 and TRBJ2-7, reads KAGVTQTPRYLIKTRGQQVTLSCSPISGHRSVSWYQQTPGQGLQFLFEYFSETQRNKGNFPGRFSGRQFSNSRSEMNVSTLELGDSALYLCASSGSTSGSNYEQYFGPGTRLTVT.

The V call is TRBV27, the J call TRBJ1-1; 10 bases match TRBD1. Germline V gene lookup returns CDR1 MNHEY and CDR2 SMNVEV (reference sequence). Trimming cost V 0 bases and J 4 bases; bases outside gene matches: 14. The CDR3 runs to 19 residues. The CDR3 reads CASSLSGARTGGRSTEAFF. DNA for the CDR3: TGTGCCAGCAGTTTATCGGGGGCCCGGACAGGGGGGAGGAGCACTGAAGCTTTCTTT.

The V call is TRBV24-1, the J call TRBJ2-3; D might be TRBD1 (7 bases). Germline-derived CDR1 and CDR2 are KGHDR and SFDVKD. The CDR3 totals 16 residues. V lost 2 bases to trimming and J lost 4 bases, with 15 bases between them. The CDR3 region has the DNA TGTGCCACCAGTGATTGGGGGGATGGACAGGCAGATACGCAGTATTTT. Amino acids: CATSDWGDGQADTQYF.

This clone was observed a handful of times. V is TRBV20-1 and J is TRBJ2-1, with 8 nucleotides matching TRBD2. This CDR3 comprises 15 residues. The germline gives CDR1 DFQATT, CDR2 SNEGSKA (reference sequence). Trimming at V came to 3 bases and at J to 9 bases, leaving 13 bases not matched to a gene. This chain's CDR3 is CSASRATSAFFEQFF. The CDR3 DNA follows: TGCAGTGCTAGTAGGGCGACTAGCGCATTTTTTGAGCAGTTCTTC.

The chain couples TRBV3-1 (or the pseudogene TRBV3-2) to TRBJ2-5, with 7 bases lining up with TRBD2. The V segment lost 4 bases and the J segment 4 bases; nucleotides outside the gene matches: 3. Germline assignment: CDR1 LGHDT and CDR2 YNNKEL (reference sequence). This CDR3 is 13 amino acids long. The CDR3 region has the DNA TGTGCCAGCAGCCTCGGGGGGTTAGAGACCCAGTACTTC. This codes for CASSLGGLETQYF.

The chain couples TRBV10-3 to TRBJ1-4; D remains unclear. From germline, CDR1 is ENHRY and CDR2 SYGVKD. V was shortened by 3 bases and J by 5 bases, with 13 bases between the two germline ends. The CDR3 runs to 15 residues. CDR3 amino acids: CAISERTNRNEKLFF. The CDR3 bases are TGTGCCATCAGTGAAAGAACGAACCGGAATGAAAAACTGTTTTTT.

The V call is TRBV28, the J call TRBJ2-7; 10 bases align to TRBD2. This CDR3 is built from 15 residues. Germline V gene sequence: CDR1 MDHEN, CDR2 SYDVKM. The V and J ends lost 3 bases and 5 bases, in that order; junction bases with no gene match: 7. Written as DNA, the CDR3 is TGTGCCAGCAGTTTCTCTAGCGGGAGAAGGGACGAGCAGTACTTC. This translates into CASSFSSGRRDEQYF.

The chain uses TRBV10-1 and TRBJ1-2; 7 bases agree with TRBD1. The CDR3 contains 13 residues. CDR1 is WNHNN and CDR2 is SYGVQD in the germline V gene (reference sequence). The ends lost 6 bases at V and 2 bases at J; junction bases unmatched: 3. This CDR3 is CASSSTGNYGYTF. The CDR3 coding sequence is TGCGCCAGCAGCTCGACAGGGAACTATGGCTACACCTTC.

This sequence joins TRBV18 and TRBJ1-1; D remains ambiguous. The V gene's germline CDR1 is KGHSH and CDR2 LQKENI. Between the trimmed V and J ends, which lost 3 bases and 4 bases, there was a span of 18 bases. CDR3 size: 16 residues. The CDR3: CASSPLESLRFTEAFF. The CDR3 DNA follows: TGTGCCAGCTCACCCCTTGAGTCCCTGCGGTTCACTGAAGCTTTCTTT.

This CDR3 reads CSVEDDQAFNGYTF. CDR3 DNA sequence: TGCAGCGTTGAAGATGACCAGGCGTTCAATGGCTACACCTTC. V usage is TRBV29-1 and J usage is TRBJ1-2; D gene unclear. Germline lookup yields CDR1 SQVTM and CDR2 ANQGSEA. The CDR3 length is 14 residues. V was shortened by 0 bases and J by 6 bases, with 14 bases between the two germline ends.

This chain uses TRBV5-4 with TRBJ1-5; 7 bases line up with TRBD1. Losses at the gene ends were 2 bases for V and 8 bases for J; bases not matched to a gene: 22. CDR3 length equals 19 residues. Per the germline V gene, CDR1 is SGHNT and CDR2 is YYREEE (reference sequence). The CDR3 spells CASSFSYKTPGTEKKPQHF. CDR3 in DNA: TGTGCCAGCAGCTTTTCATATAAGACTCCCGGGACAGAGAAAAAGCCCCAGCATTTT. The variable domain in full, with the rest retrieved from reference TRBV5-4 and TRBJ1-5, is ETGVTQSPTHLIKTRGQQVTLRCSSQSGHNTVSWYQQALGQGPQFIFQYYREEENGRGNFPPRFSGLQFPNYSSELNVNALELDDSALYLCASSFSYKTPGTEKKPQHFGDGTRLSIL.

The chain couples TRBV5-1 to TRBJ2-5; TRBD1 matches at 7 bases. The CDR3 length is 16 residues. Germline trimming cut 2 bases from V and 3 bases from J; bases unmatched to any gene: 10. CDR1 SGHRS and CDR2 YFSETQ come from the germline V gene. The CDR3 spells CASSFYPQGVKETQYF. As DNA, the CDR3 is TGCGCCAGCAGCTTTTATCCGCAGGGGGTAAAAGAGACCCAGTACTTC.

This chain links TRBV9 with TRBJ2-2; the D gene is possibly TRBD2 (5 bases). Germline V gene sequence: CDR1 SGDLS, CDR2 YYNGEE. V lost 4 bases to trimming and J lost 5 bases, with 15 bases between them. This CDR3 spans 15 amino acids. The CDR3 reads CASSFRDVPTGELFF. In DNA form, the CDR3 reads TGTGCCAGCAGCTTCCGGGATGTTCCTACCGGGGAGCTGTTTTTT. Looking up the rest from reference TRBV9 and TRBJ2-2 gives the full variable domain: DSGVTQTPKHLITATGQRVTLRCSPRSGDLSVYWYQQSLDQGLQFLIQYYNGEERAKGNILERFSAQQFPDLHSELNLSSLELGDSALYFCASSFRDVPTGELFFGEGSRLTVL.

Here the CDR3 reads CASSRNRGNTEAFF. The CDR3 DNA follows: TGTGCCAGCTCGAGAAACAGGGGGAACACTGAAGCTTTCTTT. The gene calls are TRBV18 and TRBJ1-1; TRBD1 agrees at 7 bases. Germline V gene lookup returns CDR1 KGHSH and CDR2 LQKENI. The length of the CDR3 is 14 residues. V gave up 6 bases and J gave up 1 base; unmatched junction bases: 5. The whole variable domain, filled in from reference TRBV18 and TRBJ1-1, reads NAGVMQNPRHLVRRRGQEARLRCSPMKGHSHVYWYRQLPEEGLKFMVYLQKENIIDESGMPKERFSAEFPKEGPSILRIQQVVRGDSAAYFCASSRNRGNTEAFFGQGTRLTVV.

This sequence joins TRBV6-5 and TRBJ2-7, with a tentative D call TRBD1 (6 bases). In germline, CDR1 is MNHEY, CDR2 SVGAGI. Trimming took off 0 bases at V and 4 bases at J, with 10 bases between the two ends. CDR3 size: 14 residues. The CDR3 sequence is CASSYSLGAYEQYF. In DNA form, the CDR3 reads TGTGCCAGCAGTTACTCTTTGGGGGCATACGAGCAGTACTTC.